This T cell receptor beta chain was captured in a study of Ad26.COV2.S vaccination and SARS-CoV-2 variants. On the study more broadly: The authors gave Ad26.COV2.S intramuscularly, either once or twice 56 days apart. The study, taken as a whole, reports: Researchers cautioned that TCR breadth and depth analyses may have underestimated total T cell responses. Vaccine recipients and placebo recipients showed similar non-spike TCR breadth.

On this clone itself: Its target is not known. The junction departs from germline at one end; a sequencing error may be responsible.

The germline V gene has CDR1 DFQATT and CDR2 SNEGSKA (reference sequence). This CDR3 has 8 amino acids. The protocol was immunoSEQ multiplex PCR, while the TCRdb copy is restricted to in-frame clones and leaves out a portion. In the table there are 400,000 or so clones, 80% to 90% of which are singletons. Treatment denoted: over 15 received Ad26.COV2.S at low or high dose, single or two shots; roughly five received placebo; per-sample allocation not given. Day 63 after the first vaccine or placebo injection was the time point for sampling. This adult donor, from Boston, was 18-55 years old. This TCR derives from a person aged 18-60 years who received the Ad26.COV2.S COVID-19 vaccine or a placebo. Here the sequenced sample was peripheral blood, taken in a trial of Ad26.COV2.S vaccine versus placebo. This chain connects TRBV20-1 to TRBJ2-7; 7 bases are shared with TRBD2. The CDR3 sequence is CSGRTRRF. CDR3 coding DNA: TGCAGTGGTAGGACTAGGCGATTC.